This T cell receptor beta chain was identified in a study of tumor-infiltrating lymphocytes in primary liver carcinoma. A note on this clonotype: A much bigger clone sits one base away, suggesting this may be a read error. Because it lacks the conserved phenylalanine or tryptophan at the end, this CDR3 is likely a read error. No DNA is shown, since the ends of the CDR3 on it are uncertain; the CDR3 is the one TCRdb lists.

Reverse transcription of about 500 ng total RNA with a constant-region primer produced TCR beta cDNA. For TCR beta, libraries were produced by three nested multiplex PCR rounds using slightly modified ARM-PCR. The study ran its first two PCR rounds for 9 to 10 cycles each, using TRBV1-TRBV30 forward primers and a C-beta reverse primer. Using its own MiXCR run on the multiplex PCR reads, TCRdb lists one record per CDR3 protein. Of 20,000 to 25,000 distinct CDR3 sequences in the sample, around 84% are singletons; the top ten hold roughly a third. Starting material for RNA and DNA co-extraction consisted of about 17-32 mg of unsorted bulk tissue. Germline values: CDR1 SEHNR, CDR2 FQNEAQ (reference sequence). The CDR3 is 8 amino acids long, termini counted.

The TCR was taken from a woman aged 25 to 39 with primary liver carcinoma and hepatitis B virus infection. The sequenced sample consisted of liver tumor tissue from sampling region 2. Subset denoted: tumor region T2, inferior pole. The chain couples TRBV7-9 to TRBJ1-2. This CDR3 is CTSSVDRL.